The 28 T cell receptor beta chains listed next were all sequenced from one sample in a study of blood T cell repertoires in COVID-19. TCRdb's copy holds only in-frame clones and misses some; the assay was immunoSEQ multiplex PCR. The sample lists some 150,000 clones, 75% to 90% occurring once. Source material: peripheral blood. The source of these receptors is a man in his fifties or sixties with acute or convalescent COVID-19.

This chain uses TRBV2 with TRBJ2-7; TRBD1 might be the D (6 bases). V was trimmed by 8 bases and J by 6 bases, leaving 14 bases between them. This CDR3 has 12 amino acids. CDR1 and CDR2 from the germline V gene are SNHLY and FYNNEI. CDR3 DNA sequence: TGTGCCAGCGGTACAGGGATCGCCGAGCAGTACTTC. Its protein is CASGTGIAEQYF.

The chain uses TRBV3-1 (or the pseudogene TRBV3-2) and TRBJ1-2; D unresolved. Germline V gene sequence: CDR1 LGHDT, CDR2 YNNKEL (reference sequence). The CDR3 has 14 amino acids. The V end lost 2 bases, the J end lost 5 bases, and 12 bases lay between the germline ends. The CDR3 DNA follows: TGTGCCAGCAGCCAAAAGGGAGGATCATATGGCTACACCTTC. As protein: CASSQKGGSYGYTF.

The CDR3: CASRSESNQPQHF. CDR3 sequence (DNA): TGTGCCAGCAGATCCGAGAGCAATCAGCCCCAGCATTTT. The chain recombines TRBV2 with TRBJ1-5; unclear D gene. This CDR3 comprises 13 residues. V was pared by 6 bases and J by 1 base, with 7 bases between. The V gene's germline CDR1 is SNHLY and CDR2 FYNNEI. The full variable domain, in which reference TRBV2 and TRBJ1-5 provide the parts outside the CDR3, is EPEVTQTPSHQVTQMGQEVILRCVPISNHLYFYWYRQILGQKVEFLVSFYNNEISEKSEIFDDQFSVERPDGSNFTLKIRSTKLEDSAMYFCASRSESNQPQHFGDGTRLSIL.

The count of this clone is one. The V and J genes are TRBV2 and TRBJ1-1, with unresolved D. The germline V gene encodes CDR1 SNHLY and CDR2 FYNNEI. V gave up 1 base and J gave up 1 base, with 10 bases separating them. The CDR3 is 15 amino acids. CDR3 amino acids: CASSEDQARNTEAFF. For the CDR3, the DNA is TGTGCCAGCAGTGAAGATCAAGCCCGGAACACTGAAGCTTTCTTT. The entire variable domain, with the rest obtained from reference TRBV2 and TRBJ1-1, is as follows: EPEVTQTPSHQVTQMGQEVILRCVPISNHLYFYWYRQILGQKVEFLVSFYNNEISEKSEIFDDQFSVERPDGSNFTLKIRSTKLEDSAMYFCASSEDQARNTEAFFGQGTRLTVV.

The CDR3 DNA reads TGTGCCAGCAGCCAAGCAGGACTAGCGGGGATTTACTTC. Its translation: CASSQAGLAGIYF. The chain combines TRBV3-1 (or the pseudogene TRBV3-2) with TRBJ2-5; 12 positions agree with TRBD2. V lost 1 base and J lost 14; bases outside the gene matches: 5. Germline-derived CDR1 and CDR2 are LGHDT and YNNKEL (reference sequence). This CDR3 is 13 amino acids long.

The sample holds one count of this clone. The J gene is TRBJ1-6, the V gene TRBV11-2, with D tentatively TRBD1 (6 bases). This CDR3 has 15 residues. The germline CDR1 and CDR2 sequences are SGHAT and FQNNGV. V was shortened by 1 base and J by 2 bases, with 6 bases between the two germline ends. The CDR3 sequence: CASSLAGAYNSPLHF. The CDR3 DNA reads TGTGCCAGCAGCTTAGCAGGGGCCTATAATTCACCCCTCCACTTT.

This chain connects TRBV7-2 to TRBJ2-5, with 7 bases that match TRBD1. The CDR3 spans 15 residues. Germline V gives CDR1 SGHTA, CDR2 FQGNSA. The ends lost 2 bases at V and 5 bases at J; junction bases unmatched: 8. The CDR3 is CASSLLSQGRETQYF. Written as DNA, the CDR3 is TGTGCCAGCAGCTTATTGTCACAGGGGCGGGAGACCCAGTACTTC. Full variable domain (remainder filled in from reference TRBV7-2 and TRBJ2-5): GAGVSQSPSNKVTEKGKDVELRCDPISGHTALYWYRQSLGQGLEFLIYFQGNSAPDKSGLPSDRFSAERTGGSVSTLTIQRTQQEDSAVYLCASSLLSQGRETQYFGPGTRLLVL.

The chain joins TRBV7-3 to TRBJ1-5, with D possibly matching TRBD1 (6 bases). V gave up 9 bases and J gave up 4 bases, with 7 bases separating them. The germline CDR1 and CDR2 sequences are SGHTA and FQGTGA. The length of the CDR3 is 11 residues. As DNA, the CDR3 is TGTGCCAGTAGGGGGAATCAGCCCCAGCATTTT. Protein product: CASRGNQPQHF.

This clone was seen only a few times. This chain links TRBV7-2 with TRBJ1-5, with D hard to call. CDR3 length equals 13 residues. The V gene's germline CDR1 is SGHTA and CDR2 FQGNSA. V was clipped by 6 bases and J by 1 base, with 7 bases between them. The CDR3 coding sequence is TGTGCCAGCAGTTATCGGAGCAATCAGCCCCAGCATTTT. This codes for CASSYRSNQPQHF.

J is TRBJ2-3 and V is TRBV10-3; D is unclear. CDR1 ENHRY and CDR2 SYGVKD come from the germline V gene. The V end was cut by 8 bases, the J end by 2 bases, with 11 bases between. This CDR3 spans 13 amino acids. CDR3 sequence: CAIRVSLTDTQYF. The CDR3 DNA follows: TGTGCCATCCGAGTAAGCCTCACAGATACGCAGTATTTT.

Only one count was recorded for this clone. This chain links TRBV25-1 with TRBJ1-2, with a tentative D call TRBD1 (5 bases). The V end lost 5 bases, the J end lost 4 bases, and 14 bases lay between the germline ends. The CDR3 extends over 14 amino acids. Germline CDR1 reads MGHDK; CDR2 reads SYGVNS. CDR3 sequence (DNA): TGTGCCAGCAGTAGGGGAGGCAGTCTCTATGGCTACACCTTC. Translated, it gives CASSRGGSLYGYTF.

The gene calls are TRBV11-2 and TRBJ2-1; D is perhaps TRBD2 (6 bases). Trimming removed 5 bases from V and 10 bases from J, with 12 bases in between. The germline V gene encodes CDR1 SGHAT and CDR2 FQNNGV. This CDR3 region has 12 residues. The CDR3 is CASSRRAGEQFF. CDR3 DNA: TGTGCCAGCAGCCGGAGGGCCGGGGAGCAGTTCTTC.

The CDR3 DNA reads TGTGCCAGCAGCTTAGGGCAGGTCCTCTACAATGAGCAGTTCTTC. It specifies CASSLGQVLYNEQFF. The chain recombines TRBV11-1 with TRBJ2-1; D is unresolved. This CDR3 region has 15 residues. CDR1 SGHAT and CDR2 FQDESV come from the germline V gene (reference sequence). Trimming left V 1 base short and J 3 bases short, with 10 bases between.

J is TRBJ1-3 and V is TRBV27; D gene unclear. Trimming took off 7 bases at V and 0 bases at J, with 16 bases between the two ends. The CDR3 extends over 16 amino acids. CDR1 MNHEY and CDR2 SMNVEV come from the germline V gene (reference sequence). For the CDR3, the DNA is TGTGCCAGCACCTTGGGGTTGGGGAGCTCTGGAAACACCATATATTTT. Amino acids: CASTLGLGSSGNTIYF.

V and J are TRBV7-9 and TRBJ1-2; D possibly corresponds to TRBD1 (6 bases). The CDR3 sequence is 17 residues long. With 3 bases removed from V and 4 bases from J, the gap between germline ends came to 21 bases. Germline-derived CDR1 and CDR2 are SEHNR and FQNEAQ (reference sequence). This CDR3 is CASSFFPTQGGGYGYTF. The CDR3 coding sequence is TGTGCCAGCAGCTTCTTTCCCACACAGGGCGGGGGCTATGGCTACACCTTC.

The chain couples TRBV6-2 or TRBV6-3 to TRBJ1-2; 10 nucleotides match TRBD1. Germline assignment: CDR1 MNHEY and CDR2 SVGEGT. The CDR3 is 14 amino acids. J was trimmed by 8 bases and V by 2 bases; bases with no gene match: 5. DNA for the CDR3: TGTGCCAGCAGTTACACCGGGACAGGGGCAGGCTACACCTTC. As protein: CASSYTGTGAGYTF.

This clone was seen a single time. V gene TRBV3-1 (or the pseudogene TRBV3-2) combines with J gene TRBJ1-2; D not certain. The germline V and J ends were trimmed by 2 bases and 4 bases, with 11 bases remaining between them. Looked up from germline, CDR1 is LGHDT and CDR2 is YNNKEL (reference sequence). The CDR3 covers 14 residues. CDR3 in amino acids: CASSQWSGTYGYTF. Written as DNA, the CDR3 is TGTGCCAGCAGCCAATGGTCAGGCACCTATGGCTACACCTTC.

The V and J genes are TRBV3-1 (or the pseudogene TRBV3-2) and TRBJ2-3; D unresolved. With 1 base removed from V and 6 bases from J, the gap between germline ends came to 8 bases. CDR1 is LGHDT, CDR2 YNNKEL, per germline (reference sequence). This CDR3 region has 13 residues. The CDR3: CASSQASFDTQYF. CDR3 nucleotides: TGTGCCAGCAGCCAAGCGAGTTTTGATACGCAGTATTTT.

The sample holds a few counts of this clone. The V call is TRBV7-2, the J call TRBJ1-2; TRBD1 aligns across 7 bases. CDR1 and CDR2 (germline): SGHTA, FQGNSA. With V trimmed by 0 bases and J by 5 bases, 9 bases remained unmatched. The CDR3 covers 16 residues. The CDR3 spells CASSLAGSSGGYGYTF. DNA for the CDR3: TGTGCCAGCAGCTTAGCGGGAAGCTCAGGGGGGTATGGCTACACCTTC.

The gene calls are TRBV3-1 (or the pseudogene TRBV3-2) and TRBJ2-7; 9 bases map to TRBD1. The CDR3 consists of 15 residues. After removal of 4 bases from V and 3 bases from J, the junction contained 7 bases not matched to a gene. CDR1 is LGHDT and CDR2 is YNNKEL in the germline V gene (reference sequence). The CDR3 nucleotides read TGTGCCAGCAGCCGGTCGACAGGGGGTCTCTACGAGCAGTACTTC. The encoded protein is CASSRSTGGLYEQYF.

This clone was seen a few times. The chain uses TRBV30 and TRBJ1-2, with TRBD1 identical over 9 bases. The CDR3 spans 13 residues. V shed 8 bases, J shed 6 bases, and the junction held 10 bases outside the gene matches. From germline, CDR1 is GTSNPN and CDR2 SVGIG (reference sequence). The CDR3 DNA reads TGTGCCGGAAACAGGGGGCTTTGGGATGGCTACACCTTC. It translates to CAGNRGLWDGYTF.

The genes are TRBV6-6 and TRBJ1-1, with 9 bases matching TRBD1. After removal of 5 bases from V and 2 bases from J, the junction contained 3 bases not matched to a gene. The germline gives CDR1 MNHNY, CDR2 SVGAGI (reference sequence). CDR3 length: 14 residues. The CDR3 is CASSHRGPNTEAFF. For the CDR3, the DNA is TGTGCCAGCAGTCACAGGGGGCCTAACACTGAAGCTTTCTTT.

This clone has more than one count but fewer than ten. The CDR3: CATSPGTWIPRREGESDTQYF. CDR3 in DNA: TGTGCCACCAGCCCAGGCACTTGGATTCCGAGGCGGGAGGGCGAATCAGATACGCAGTATTTT. The gene calls are TRBV24-1 and TRBJ2-3, with 9 positions matching TRBD2. This CDR3 has 21 residues. Germline trimming cut 7 bases from V and 4 bases from J; bases unmatched to any gene: 26. The V gene's germline CDR1 is KGHDR and CDR2 SFDVKD.

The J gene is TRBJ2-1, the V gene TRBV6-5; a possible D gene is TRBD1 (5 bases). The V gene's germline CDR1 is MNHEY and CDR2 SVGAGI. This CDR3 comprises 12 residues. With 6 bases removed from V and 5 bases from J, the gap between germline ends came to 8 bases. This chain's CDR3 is CASSVTDNEQFF. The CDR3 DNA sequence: TGTGCCAGCAGCGTGACAGACAATGAGCAGTTCTTC.

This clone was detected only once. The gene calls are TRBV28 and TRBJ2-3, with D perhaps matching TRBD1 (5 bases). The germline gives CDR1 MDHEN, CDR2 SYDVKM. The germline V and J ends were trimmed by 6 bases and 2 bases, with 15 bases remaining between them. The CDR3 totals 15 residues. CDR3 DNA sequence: TGTGCCAGCAGCTGGGGCCCAGGCTCCACAGATACGCAGTATTTT. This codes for CASSWGPGSTDTQYF.

CDR3 protein: CASSPGFHEQYF. The DNA for the CDR3 is TGTGCCAGCAGCCCAGGGTTCCACGAGCAGTACTTC. The chain combines TRBV7-8 with TRBJ2-7, with D possibly being TRBD1 (5 bases). CDR1 and CDR2 (germline): SGHVS, FQNEAQ. The CDR3 spans 12 residues. Trimming took 5 bases from V and 5 from J, leaving 10 bases between them.

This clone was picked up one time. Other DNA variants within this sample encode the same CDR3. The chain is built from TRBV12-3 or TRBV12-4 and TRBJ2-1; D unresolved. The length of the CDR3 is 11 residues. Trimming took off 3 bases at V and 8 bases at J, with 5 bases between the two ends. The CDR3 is CASSLFDEQFF. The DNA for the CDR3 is TGTGCCAGCAGTTTGTTCGATGAGCAGTTCTTC.

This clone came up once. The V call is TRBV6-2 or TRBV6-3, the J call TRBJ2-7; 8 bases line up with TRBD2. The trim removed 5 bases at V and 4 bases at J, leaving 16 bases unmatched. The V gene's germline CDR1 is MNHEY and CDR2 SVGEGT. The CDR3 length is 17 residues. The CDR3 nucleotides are TGTGCCAGCAGTACGGAGCGGGGGCCCCCAACCTCTTACGAGCAGTACTTC. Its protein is CASSTERGPPTSYEQYF.